This is a list of T cell receptor beta chains from one sample in a study of blood T cell repertoires in COVID-19. Repertoires were generated with immunoSEQ multiplex PCR, while TCRdb's copy carries only in-frame clones and drops some. This table holds 100,000 to 150,000 clones, 88% found once. Sequencing was performed on peripheral blood. The receptors shown here come from a human donor in a cohort sampled during active COVID-19. CDR3s include the opening cysteine and the closing phenylalanine or tryptophan. D genes are given only for firm matches. Rows give clone size only sometimes, using once, few, many, or a class for an expanded clone.

TRBV12-5,NA,TRBJ1-1,NA,TGTGCTAGTGGTTTGTTGGGGTCCGGGGGAACTGAAGCTTTCTTT,CASGLLGSGGTEAFF
TRBV3-1/TRBV3-2,NA,TRBJ2-7,TRBD1,TGTGCCAGCAGCCAAGAGTACAGGGGGTTCGAGCAGTACTTC,CASSQEYRGFEQYF
TRBV6-5,NA,TRBJ1-1,NA,TGTGCCAGTTGGAGGAACACTGAAGCTTTCTTT,CASWRNTEAFF
TRBV29-1,NA,TRBJ1-2,NA,TGCAGCGTTGAGACAGCCTCTCTATATGGCTACACCTTC,CSVETASLYGYTF
TRBV18,NA,TRBJ1-4,TRBD1,TGTGCCAGCTCACTACGGACAGGGACTAATGAAAAACTGTTTTTT,CASSLRTGTNEKLFF
TRBV27,NA,TRBJ1-5,TRBD1,TGTGCCAGCAGTTTGGGACAGGGAAGACGGCAGCCCCAGCATTTT,CASSLGQGRRQPQHF
TRBV30,NA,TRBJ1-4,NA,TGTGCCTGGAGAGCTCCCCATGTTTCAGGGGACAATGAAAAACTGTTTTTT,CAWRAPHVSGDNEKLFF
TRBV10-3,NA,TRBJ2-1,NA,TGTGCCAGCGAACCTCAGGGTTTGCACAATGAGCAGTTCTTC,CASEPQGLHNEQFF
TRBV5-6,NA,TRBJ2-1,TRBD2,TGTGCCAGCAGCCAAAAAGGACTAGCGGGATCCAATGAGCAGTTCTTC,CASSQKGLAGSNEQFF
TRBV28,NA,TRBJ2-7,NA,TGTGCCAGCACCCCAATGTCTAGAAGTCTGAACGAGCAGTACTTC,CASTPMSRSLNEQYF
TRBV9,NA,TRBJ2-3,TRBD2,TGTGCCAGCAGCGTCGCAGCGGGGGGAAGGACAGATACGCAGTATTTT,CASSVAAGGRTDTQYF
TRBV11-2,NA,TRBJ2-5,TRBD1,TGTGCCAGCACCGAAAGGCTAGGGGGCAGAGAGACCCAGTACTTC,CASTERLGGRETQYF
TRBV27,NA,TRBJ1-6,NA,TGTGCCAGCAGTTACACCTCGGGGTCGGGTTCACCCCTCCACTTT,CASSYTSGSGSPLHF
TRBV5-4,NA,TRBJ2-7,TRBD2,TGTGCCAGCAGCTACCTTAGCGGGAGTTTACGCTACGAGCAGTACTTC,CASSYLSGSLRYEQYF
TRBV7-8,NA,TRBJ2-7,TRBD2,TGTGCCAGCAGCATTAGCGGGGGGCACTCCTACGAGCAGTACTTC,CASSISGGHSYEQYF
TRBV3-1/TRBV3-2,NA,TRBJ2-2,TRBD2,TGTGCCAGCAGCCGACTAGCGGGGGGCTCGAACACCGGGGAGCTGTTTTTT,CASSRLAGGSNTGELFF
TRBV2,NA,TRBJ1-1,NA,TGTGCCAGCAGCGGAACCCCGCAGGGTATAAGGACTGAAGCTTTCTTT,CASSGTPQGIRTEAFF
TRBV3-1/TRBV3-2,once,TRBJ2-7,TRBD1,TGTGCCAGCAGCTCAGCCGGGACAGGGGTCGAGCAGTACTTC,CASSSAGTGVEQYF
TRBV28,NA,TRBJ1-2,NA,TGTGCCAGCAGTACAACAGGAACTGTGGGGTATGGCTACACCTTC,CASSTTGTVGYGYTF
TRBV2,NA,TRBJ2-7,TRBD1,TGTGCCAGCAGTTCCCAGGGGGCGGGAGAGCAGTACTTC,CASSSQGAGEQYF
TRBV6-2/TRBV6-3,few,TRBJ2-5,NA,TGTGCCAGCAGTATACAGGGACGGGAAGAGACCCAGTACTTC,CASSIQGREETQYF
TRBV14,NA,TRBJ1-1,NA,TGTGCCAGCAGCCGATGGGGCGTCACTGAAGCTTTCTTT,CASSRWGVTEAFF
TRBV3-1/TRBV3-2,NA,TRBJ1-1,NA,TGTGCCAGCAGCCAATGGGAGAGGAACACTGAAGCTTTCTTT,CASSQWERNTEAFF
TRBV6-5,NA,TRBJ2-2,TRBD2,TGTGCCAGCAGTTACTCGTGGACTAGCGGGAGCGGGGAGCTGTTTTTT,CASSYSWTSGSGELFF
TRBV10-1,few,TRBJ2-7,TRBD2,TGCGCCAGCAGTGATGGCTGGACTAGCGGGAGCTACGAGCAGTACTTC,CASSDGWTSGSYEQYF
TRBV4-1,NA,TRBJ2-5,TRBD2,TGCGCCAGCAGCCAAGCCTCGGGACTAGCGAAAGAGACCCAGTACTTC,CASSQASGLAKETQYF
TRBV7-9,NA,TRBJ2-1,NA,TGTGCCAGCAGCTTAGCCGGGGTTAGCTCCTACAATGAGCAGTTCTTC,CASSLAGVSSYNEQFF
TRBV19,NA,TRBJ2-7,TRBD2,TGTGCCAGTGGAGCGGGAGGACACGAGCAGTACTTC,CASGAGGHEQYF
TRBV13,NA,TRBJ2-3,NA,TGTGCCAGCAGCGCTGTTGGGCGGGGCACAGATACGCAGTATTTT,CASSAVGRGTDTQYF
TRBV10-3,NA,TRBJ2-7,TRBD2,TGTGCCATCAGTGAGGCTAGCGGCCCCTACGAGCAGTACTTC,CAISEASGPYEQYF
TRBV6-4,few,TRBJ2-1,NA,TGTGCCAGCAGTGAGTCCGGCGGGAAGGGGTACAATGAGCAGTTCTTC,CASSESGGKGYNEQFF
TRBV25-1,NA,TRBJ2-5,TRBD1,TGTGCCAGCAGTGTCGGACAGGGGAAGACCCAGTACTTC,CASSVGQGKTQYF
TRBV5-1,NA,TRBJ2-1,TRBD2,TGCGCCAGCAGCCCCTCGCTGGCGGGAGGTAGCAATGAGCAGTTCTTC,CASSPSLAGGSNEQFF
TRBV12-3/TRBV12-4,NA,TRBJ2-1,NA,TGTGCCAGCAGTTCCACAGGGATTGAGCAGTTCTTC,CASSSTGIEQFF
TRBV5-8,NA,TRBJ2-7,TRBD2,TGTGCCAGCAGCTTGCCGGGGACTAGCGGTTACGAGCAGTACTTC,CASSLPGTSGYEQYF
TRBV3-1/TRBV3-2,NA,TRBJ2-3,TRBD1,TGTGCCAGCAGCTCTCTCCGGGACAGGGGCACAGATACGCAGTATTTT,CASSSLRDRGTDTQYF
TRBV10-2,NA,TRBJ2-7,NA,TGCGCCAGCAGGCAGGTGAACGAGCAGTACTTC,CASRQVNEQYF
TRBV3-1/TRBV3-2,NA,TRBJ1-2,NA,TGTGCCAGCAGCCAACCAGGGTCTGGCTACACCTTC,CASSQPGSGYTF
TRBV7-9,few,TRBJ1-2,TRBD1,TGTGCCAGCAGCCGCCCGGGACAGGGTGGTGACGGCTACACCTTC,CASSRPGQGGDGYTF
TRBV7-9,NA,TRBJ2-3,NA,TGTGCCAGCAGCTTAGATGGAGGGGGGGCAGATACGCAGTATTTT,CASSLDGGGADTQYF
TRBV30,NA,TRBJ2-3,TRBD2,TGTGCCTGGACTAGCGGTGCGGGAGATACGCAGTATTTT,CAWTSGAGDTQYF
TRBV28,NA,TRBJ2-1,NA,TGTGCCAGCACCCCCGTTAGAGGTGGCCATGAGCAGTTCTTC,CASTPVRGGHEQFF
TRBV5-6,once,TRBJ1-2,TRBD1,TGTGCCAGCAGCTTGGTACAGGGGGGTGGCTACACCTTC,CASSLVQGGGYTF
TRBV29-1,NA,TRBJ2-7,NA,TGCAGCGTTGCAGGGGTCGCCTACGAGCAGTACTTC,CSVAGVAYEQYF
TRBV18,few,TRBJ2-1,NA,TGTGCCAGCTCACCTGTGGGGAGCTACAATGAGCAGTTCTTC,CASSPVGSYNEQFF
TRBV5-5,NA,TRBJ1-5,NA,TGTGCCAGCAGCTTGGCCCCCTTAAATAGCAATCAGCCCCAGCATTTT,CASSLAPLNSNQPQHF
TRBV6-5,NA,TRBJ2-5,TRBD2,TGTGCCAGCAGACCCGGACTAGCGGGGATAGAGACCCAGTACTTC,CASRPGLAGIETQYF
TRBV5-4,NA,TRBJ2-5,TRBD2,TGTGCCAGCAGCTTGGCGCTAGCGGGGAGGGAGACCCAGTACTTC,CASSLALAGRETQYF
TRBV13,NA,TRBJ2-2,NA,TGTGCCAGCAGCTCGCTTAGTAACACCGGGGAGCTGTTTTTT,CASSSLSNTGELFF